These 10 T cell receptor beta chains came from one sample sequenced in a study of T cells in Graves' hyperthyroidism and ophthalmopathy. RNA transcripts gave rise to amplified TCR beta CDR3 regions. The study used the HTBI primer set for a first-round RT-PCR of the TCR CDR3. MiXCR, applied by TCRdb to the multiplex PCR reads, yields one record per CDR3 protein. The repertoire consists of a few hundred thousand distinct CDR3 sequences, with just under 15% occurring once and the leading ten covering around a third. Sequenced input: blood. All receptors come from a woman between 25 and 40 years old with Graves' hyperthyroidism.

In this sample, this clonotype turned up many times. The rearrangement joins TRBV20-1 to TRBJ2-7; tentatively, D is TRBD1 (5 bases). V shed 1 base and J shed 0 bases, with 7 bases lying between them. The V gene's germline CDR1 is DFQATT and CDR2 SNEGSKA (reference sequence). This CDR3 is 13 amino acids long. The CDR3 here is CSARGQISYEQYF. Written as DNA, the CDR3 is TGCAGTGCTAGAGGACAGATCTCCTACGAGCAGTACTTC.

In the case of this clonotype: This may be a read error, as it is one base from a much larger clone. This CDR3 fails to terminate in the conserved phenylalanine or tryptophan, so it likely reflects a read error. The chain employs TRBV7-8 and TRBJ2-6, with D unresolved. Trimming left V 6 bases short and J 1 base short, with 1 base between. The CDR3 runs to 12 residues. Germline CDR1 reads SGHVS; CDR2 reads FQNEAQ. CDR3 nucleotide sequence: TGTGCCAGCAGATCTGGGGCCAACGTCCTGACTCTC. Translation: CASRSGANVLTL.

CDR3 sequence reads: CASSLAGGPVQETQYF. DNA of the CDR3: TGCGCCAGCAGCTTGGCTGGCGGGCCAGTACAAGAGACCCAGTACTTC. J is TRBJ2-5 and V is TRBV5-1; tentative D call: TRBD2 (5 bases). Looked up from germline, CDR1 is SGHRS and CDR2 is YFSETQ. The CDR3 runs 16 residues. Deletions cut 0 bases from V and 2 bases from J, with 14 bases between.

This clonotype was seen a few times. The V gene is TRBV30, the J gene TRBJ2-3, with 13 bases identical to TRBD2. CDR1 is GTSNPN, CDR2 SVGIG, per germline (reference sequence). V lost 2 bases and J lost 2; bases outside the gene matches: 7. The CDR3 has 17 amino acids. DNA of the CDR3: TGTGCCTGGAGTTCCCAAGGGACTAGCGGGACCACAGATACGCAGTATTTT. Translation gives CAWSSQGTSGTTDTQYF.

This clonotype was detected only a few times. J is TRBJ2-1 and V is TRBV28; 7 bases are shared with TRBD1. The CDR3 is 16 residues long. The germline V gene encodes CDR1 MDHEN and CDR2 SYDVKM. Trimming took 5 bases from V and 10 from J; bases not matched to a gene: 17. CDR3 coding DNA: TGTGCCAGCAGTACTCCCCCCGGGACAGCTGTAGAAGAGCAGTTCTTC. As protein: CASSTPPGTAVEEQFF.

The chain joins TRBV15 to TRBJ2-3; no definite D call. In germline, CDR1 is LNHNV, CDR2 YYDKDF (reference sequence). Trimming shortened V by 5 bases and J by 6 bases, and 12 bases separated the two germline ends. The CDR3 is 13 residues long. The CDR3 protein is CATSRRLDDTQYF. The CDR3 DNA is TGTGCCACCAGCCGTCGGTTAGACGATACGCAGTATTTT.

The table lists this clonotype with many counts. The chain is built from TRBV3-1 and TRBJ1-4; perhaps TRBD1 as D (5 bases). From germline, CDR1 is LGHDT and CDR2 YNNKEL (reference sequence). The CDR3 is 16 amino acids. With 1 base removed from V and 2 bases from J, the gap between germline ends came to 11 bases. DNA of the CDR3: TGTGCCAGCAGCCAAGGGGCAGGGACGACTAATGAAAAACTGTTTTTT. It codes for CASSQGAGTTNEKLFF. Full variable domain (rest looked up from reference TRBV3-1 and TRBJ1-4): DTAVSQTPKYLVTQMGNDKSIKCEQNLGHDTMYWYKQDSKKFLKIMFSYNNKELIINETVPNRFSPKSPDKAHLNLHINSLELGDSAVYFCASSQGAGTTNEKLFFGSGTQLSVL.

About this clonotype: A single base separates this from a much larger clone, so it may be a read error. The V gene is TRBV3-1, the J gene TRBJ2-3; a possible D gene is TRBD1 (6 bases). This CDR3 comprises 16 residues. V shed 4 bases and J shed 0 bases, with 14 bases lying between them. In germline, CDR1 is LGHDT, CDR2 YNNKEL (reference sequence). CDR3 in amino acids: CASSRRRQASTDTQYF. The CDR3 coding sequence is TGTGCCAGCAGCCGAAGAAGACAGGCTAGCACAGATACGCAGTATTTT.

About this clonotype: One end of the junction does not line up with germline, which may come from a read error. This chain uses TRBV19 with TRBJ2-5, with D perhaps matching TRBD1 (6 bases). The germline gives CDR1 LNHDA, CDR2 SQIVND (reference sequence). This CDR3 contains 14 residues. CDR3: CAGSISTGLETQYF. The CDR3 DNA follows: TGTGCCGGTAGTATATCTACAGGGCTAGAGACCCAGTACTTC. Using reference TRBV19 and TRBJ2-5 for the parts outside the CDR3, the full variable domain is DGGITQSPKYLFRKEGQNVTLSCEQNLNHDAMYWYRQDPGQGLRLIYYSQIVNDFQKGDIAEGYSVSREKKESFPLTVTSAQKNPTAFYLCAGSISTGLETQYFGPGTRLLVL.

V gene TRBV6-1 combines with J gene TRBJ1-2, with TRBD1 matching 7 bases. CDR3 length: 12 residues. Unmatched junction bases numbered 6, after V lost 6 bases and J lost 8 bases. Germline CDR1 and CDR2: MNHNS and SASEGT. DNA for the CDR3: TGTGCCAGCAGCGACAGGGACGGGGGCTACACCTTC. It translates to CASSDRDGGYTF.